This T cell receptor (beta chain) was sequenced during a study of shared clonotypes between healthy human individuals. Sequencing was performed with immunoSEQ multiplex PCR; in TCRdb, only in-frame clones are kept and a portion is missing. Of around 2.3 million clones in the sample, around 95% were seen once. The V and J ends lost 4 bases and 5 bases, in that order; junction bases with no gene match: 11. This CDR3 contains 17 residues. CDR1 and CDR2 from the germline V gene are SNHLY and FYNNEI. The V gene is TRBV2, the J gene TRBJ2-2, with 9 bases that match TRBD1. The TCR sequence derives from a man aged 18 to 35 in good health. Sequencing input: naive CD4+ T cells sorted from blood. Subset reported: CD45RA+ positively selected. CDR3 residues: CASSVRTGTGLTGELFF. CDR3 coding DNA: TGTGCCAGCAGTGTTCGAACCGGGACAGGGTTAACCGGGGAGCTGTTTTTT.